The text below deals with one TCR beta chain. Its recognized antigen is unknown. No qualities accompany the bases; no much larger clone lies one base away. Ficoll-Paque density gradient centrifugation was the method used to isolate PBMCs. Here V drops 3 bases and J drops 6 bases, and the junction holds 7 bases not matched to any gene. The CDR3 holds 15 amino acids from the cysteine to the phenylalanine. Only the CDR3 region is kept as DNA, spanning 45 bases read in frame from base 1. Looking up the germline V gene yields CDR1 MGHRA and CDR2 YSYEKL. This sample stems from a study of T-cell memory formation after mild COVID-19 (dated by TCRdb to the early 2020s). For the wider study: Most TCR sequence clusters were specific to one of the two donors. In a couple of donors, T-cell clones that expanded and contracted after mild COVID-19 were tracked by sequencing TCRalpha and TCRbeta repertoires over time. Two young, previously healthy adult volunteers, one female and one male, were included in the cohort. The investigation overall reported the following: Clones that contracted from day 15 to 85 showed balanced CD4/CD8 phenotypes, whereas a second wave of clones that expanded from day 15 to 37 leaned towards CD4+. Only a couple of mild cases were covered in the study, and larger cohorts including severe cases with pre-infection samples were considered necessary. Contracting CD4+ clones were located mainly in the CM and EM memory subsets, whereas CD8+ clones were found to be enriched in EMRA. Some responding clones were found in pre-infection memory, which suggests that pre-existing cross-reactive memory T cells took part in the SARS-CoV-2 response. SARS-CoV-2 specificity was not confirmed for the second-wave clones peaking on day 37.

The run used an Illumina NovaSeq 6000. TCRalpha and TCRbeta cDNA libraries were built by 5'RACE with constant-segment primers, adding sample barcodes and unique molecular identifiers. RNA was extracted from every sample with Trizol reagent. The libraries were amplified in two PCR steps, and the second step added a second sample barcode and Illumina TruSeq adapters. Libraries were sequenced on an Illumina NovaSeq with 2 x 150 bp paired-end reads. The study's processing was this. Reads were demultiplexed and collapsed into UMI-guided consensus sequences with migec v1.2.7. Using mixcr v2.1.11, UMI consensuses were aligned to TRA and TRB V and J templates and then assembled into clonotypes. Expanded or contracted clonotypes were those called significant by both edgeR and NoisET, with noise models trained on biological replicates. For edgeR calls, a false discovery rate-adjusted p below 0.01 and a log2 fold-change threshold of 1 were applied. As an exploratory analysis of dynamics, max-normalized trajectories of the 1000 most abundant clonotypes were examined with PCA combined with hierarchical clustering. The CD4 or CD8 phenotype of responding clones was assigned using the separately sequenced CD4+ and CD8+ repertoires. TCRdb reprocessing: public reads trimmed at Q25 with fastp, clones called with MiXCR, in-frame beta chains kept. Duplicate CDR3 protein sequences are folded into a single record with the most common DNA and genes. TCRdb assigned the V and J calls; the authors' analysis was not used. For this sample the table gives fewer than 450,000 distinct CDR3 sequences, of which approximately 24% were detected only once. The biggest ten clones account for 7.5% to 10% of the sample.

The specimen was PBMCs or a T cell subset sorted from them (not recorded which). In this chain, TRBV4-1 is recombined with TRBJ2-2; TRBD2 fits 7 bases in the junction. The clonotype comes from an adult woman who had mild COVID-19 (a few samples of this study predate the infection). The sample titles of this study are shuffled in the database, so cell type and time point are left out; the donor was told from shared clones. The CDR3 protein: CASSQVRGEAGELFF. The DNA reads TGCGCCAGCAGCCAGGTTCGGGGGGAAGCCGGGGAGCTGTTTTTT.